These 15 T cell receptor beta chains came from one sample sequenced in a study of response to subunit inactivated influenza vaccine. Each CDR3 protein gets one entry after TCRdb re-called the RT-PCR reads with MiXCR. Seen here are about 830,000 distinct CDR3 sequences, approximately 18% observed once, and the top ten hold around 9.9%. This specimen was PBMCs from blood, taken 4 to 6 days after vaccination. The receptors derive from a man aged 45-60 years who received an inactivated influenza vaccine.

Only a few counts were recorded for this clonotype. This chain connects TRBV5-1 to TRBJ2-3; D not resolved. This CDR3 comprises 11 residues. CDR1 is SGHRS and CDR2 is YFSETQ in the germline V gene. Trimming removed 7 bases from V and 1 base from J, with 4 bases in between. The CDR3 loop is CASEGTDTQYF. The CDR3 DNA reads as TGCGCCAGCGAGGGCACAGATACGCAGTATTTT.

The chain joins TRBV20-1 to TRBJ2-6; D is possibly TRBD1 (6 bases). CDR3 length: 16 residues. Germline loops: CDR1 DFQATT, CDR2 SNEGSKA (reference sequence). The germline V and J ends were trimmed by 1 base and 0 bases, with 10 bases remaining between them. The CDR3 region has the DNA TGCAGTGCTAGAGCAGGGGCCCGCTCTGGGGCCAACGTCCTGACTTTC. It encodes CSARAGARSGANVLTF.

This clonotype was recorded a few times. The chain couples TRBV5-1 to TRBJ1-1, with no clear D. The CDR3 consists of 13 residues. V lost 5 bases, J lost 1 base, and 9 bases lay in between. Germline V gene sequence: CDR1 SGHRS, CDR2 YFSETQ. The CDR3 here is CASSSLWNTEAFF. The CDR3 nucleotides are TGCGCCAGCAGTAGTTTATGGAACACTGAAGCTTTCTTT.

This chain uses TRBV2 with TRBJ1-1; 7 bases are shared with TRBD1. The CDR3 runs to 13 residues. Trimming cost V 0 bases and J 11 bases; bases outside gene matches: 6. The germline V gene has CDR1 SNHLY and CDR2 FYNNEI. The CDR3 here is CASSEAGGSLAFF. The CDR3 DNA follows: TGTGCCAGCAGTGAAGCAGGGGGCAGCCTGGCTTTCTTT.

This chain links TRBV5-1 with TRBJ2-7; the D call may be TRBD1 or TRBD2 (5 bases each). This CDR3 has 15 residues. Germline V gene data show CDR1 as SGHRS and CDR2 as YFSETQ. Trimming left V 1 base short and J 3 bases short, with 14 bases between. CDR3 sequence reads: CASSLMIGALYEQYF. CDR3 in DNA: TGCGCCAGCAGCTTGATGATCGGGGCCCTCTACGAGCAGTACTTC.

The table lists this clonotype with a few counts. The chain is built from TRBV28 and TRBJ2-3; weak D call: TRBD1 (5 bases). Germline V CDR1 and CDR2: MDHEN, SYDVKM. V was pared by 4 bases and J by 4 bases, with 15 bases between. The CDR3 is 15 amino acids. The CDR3, as DNA: TGTGCCAGCAGTTCCCTTTGGGGCCGCGCAGATACGCAGTATTTT. As protein: CASSSLWGRADTQYF.

This clonotype was counted a few times. The chain has TRBV11-1 and TRBJ2-7, with a weak D call TRBD1 (8 bases). The germline CDR1 and CDR2 sequences are SGHAT and FQDESV (reference sequence). V was trimmed by 4 bases and J by 1 base, leaving 26 bases between them. This CDR3 is built from 19 residues. CDR3 DNA: TGTGCCAGCAGCTCTCCCTTTGACAGGGGAGGGGAAGGTTCCTACGAGCAGTACTTC. It is translated as CASSSPFDRGGEGSYEQYF.

This chain uses TRBV6-1 with TRBJ1-2, with 8 bases aligning to TRBD1. CDR3 length equals 15 residues. V shed 5 bases and J 7 bases; nucleotides not matched to a gene: 12. Germline lookup yields CDR1 MNHNS and CDR2 SASEGT. The CDR3 is CASSPLTGALGGYTF. Here the CDR3 DNA reads TGTGCCAGCAGTCCGTTGACAGGGGCTCTCGGTGGCTACACCTTC.

Ten or more counts support this clonotype. The chain employs TRBV12-3 or TRBV12-4 and TRBJ1-3; 9 bases are shared with TRBD1. V lost 6 bases, J lost 0 bases, and 6 bases stayed unmatched. The CDR3 extends over 16 amino acids. The CDR3 sequence: CASRGGQGFSGNTIYF. In nucleotides, the CDR3 is TGTGCCAGCAGGGGCGGACAGGGGTTCTCTGGAAACACCATATATTTT.

This clonotype was observed at least ten times. The chain has TRBV12-3 or TRBV12-4 and TRBJ2-7; no firm D call. The CDR3 extends over 12 amino acids. Trimming left V 3 bases short and J 5 bases short, with 8 bases between. CDR3 nucleotide sequence: TGTGCCAGCAGTTTGATACACCACGAGCAGTACTTC. Its translation: CASSLIHHEQYF.

In regard to this clonotype: One junction end disagrees with the germline gene, perhaps due to a read error. V is TRBV29-1 and J is TRBJ2-1, with 13 bases fitting TRBD2. CDR1 SQVTM and CDR2 ANQGSEA come from the germline V gene. The CDR3 is made up of 14 amino acids. CDR3 loop: CSHSGLAGYTEQFF. DNA of the CDR3: TGCAGCCATTCGGGACTAGCGGGATACACTGAGCAGTTCTTC.

This clonotype was counted a few times. This chain uses TRBV5-1 with TRBJ2-7, with 10 positions matching TRBD2. The CDR3 covers 14 residues. J lost 5 bases, V lost 4 bases, and 6 bases had no gene match. Germline values: CDR1 SGHRS, CDR2 YFSETQ. CDR3 protein: CASSGLAGVNEQYF. The CDR3 DNA is TGCGCCAGCAGCGGGCTAGCGGGGGTGAACGAGCAGTACTTC.

This clonotype was found a few times. This rearrangement joins TRBV6-5 to TRBJ2-1; no definite D call. The CDR3 extends over 15 amino acids. Trimming shortened V by 0 bases and J by 6 bases, and 12 bases separated the two germline ends. Germline V gene data show CDR1 as MNHEY and CDR2 as SVGAGI. The CDR3 loop reads CASSYSGLSSNEQFF. CDR3 DNA: TGTGCCAGCAGTTACTCGGGGTTAAGTTCCAATGAGCAGTTCTTC.

The chain joins TRBV20-1 to TRBJ1-2; D not certain. CDR1 and CDR2 from the germline V gene are DFQATT and SNEGSKA (reference sequence). There are 9 residues in the CDR3. The V end lost 5 bases, the J end lost 8 bases, and 6 bases lay between the germline ends. The CDR3 nucleotides read TGCAGTGCTTGGGAAGGCTACACCTTC. Translated, it gives CSAWEGYTF.

This clonotype was seen more than once but under ten times. V usage is TRBV2 and J usage is TRBJ2-1; D unresolved. Germline values: CDR1 SNHLY, CDR2 FYNNEI. CDR3 length equals 13 residues. V shed 6 bases and J shed 4 bases, with 10 bases lying between them. The chain's CDR3 is CASRGSIYNEQFF. The CDR3 DNA is TGTGCCAGCAGAGGATCTATTTACAATGAGCAGTTCTTC.